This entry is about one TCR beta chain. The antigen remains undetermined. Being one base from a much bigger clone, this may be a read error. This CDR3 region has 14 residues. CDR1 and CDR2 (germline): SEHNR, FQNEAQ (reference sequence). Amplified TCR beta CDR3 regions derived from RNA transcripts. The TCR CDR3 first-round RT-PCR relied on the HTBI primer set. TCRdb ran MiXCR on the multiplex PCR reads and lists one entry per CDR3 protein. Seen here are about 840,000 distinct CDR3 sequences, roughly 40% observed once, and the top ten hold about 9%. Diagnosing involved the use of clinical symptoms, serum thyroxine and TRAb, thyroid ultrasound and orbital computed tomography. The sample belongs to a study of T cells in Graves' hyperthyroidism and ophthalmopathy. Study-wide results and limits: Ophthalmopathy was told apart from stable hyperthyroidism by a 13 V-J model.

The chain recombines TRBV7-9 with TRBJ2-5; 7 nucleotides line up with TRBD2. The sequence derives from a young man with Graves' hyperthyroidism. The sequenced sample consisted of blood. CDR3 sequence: CAGSSAGYQETQYF. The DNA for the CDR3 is TGTGCCGGCAGCTCAGCGGGGTACCAAGAGACCCAGTACTTC.